This T cell receptor beta chain came from a study of vaccination and CD4 T cells after COVID-19. Across the study: The study drew post-COVID samples a median 101 days after diagnosis (range 35 to 161).

As for this clonotype: The antigen is unknown.

Cultured CD4+ T cells had their DNA profiled by the Oncomine TCR Beta short-read assay. In this case, cultured CD4+ T cells provided the extracted genomic DNA. MiXCR, run by TCRdb on the PCR reads, gives a single entry per CDR3 protein. Of around 21,000 distinct CDR3 sequences listed, roughly three fifths are singletons. The germline V gene encodes CDR1 SEHNR and CDR2 FQNEAQ (reference sequence). V lost 5 bases and J 0 bases, leaving 10 bases between the germline ends. The CDR3 contains 14 residues. The treatment was: roughly 10-day PBMC culture with coronavirus spike peptide pools or control peptides (ViraFEST assay). PBMC cultures, at a few million cells per well, received 10 IU/ml IL-2 and roughly 9.4 ug/ml peptide pools.

The chain has TRBV7-9 and TRBJ2-5, with TRBD2 as a possible D gene (6 bases). The specimen was CD4+ T cells from blood, cultured in vitro, collected after SARS-CoV-2 vaccination. This TCR was sampled from a human donor who had recovered from COVID-19. CDR3 residues: CASSLSSDQETQYF. CDR3 bases: TGTGCCAGCAGCCTTTCTAGCGACCAAGAGACCCAGTACTTC.